The rows below give T cell receptor beta chains drawn from one sample of a study of tumor-infiltrating lymphocytes in primary liver carcinoma. TCRdb called the multiplex PCR reads again in MiXCR, with one record for every CDR3 protein. The table includes approximately 300,000 distinct CDR3 sequences, around three fifths detected once. Material: peripheral blood. The origin of the receptors is a man aged 35 to 55 with primary liver carcinoma and hepatitis B virus infection. CDR3s leave out the opening cysteine and the closing phenylalanine or tryptophan. Clone size is stated in some rows and not others, as once, few, many or a class when expanded.

>NA|TRBV28|TRBJ2-1
ASSPASGRIDNEQF
>many|TRBV6-1|TRBJ2-7
ASSEREGLYEQY
>once|TRBV11-2|TRBJ2-2
ASSLARGNTVEQF
>NA|TRBV11-2|TRBJ1-2
ASSPQGEEVQGYT
>many|TRBV6-1|TRBJ2-1
ATELKEQF
>NA|TRBV29-1|TRBJ1-1
NVVYGNTEAF
>many|TRBV4-1|TRBJ2-1
ASSQDPGLVVDEQF
>few|TRBV4-2|TRBJ2-1
TTTPSVAGGGEQF
>NA|TRBV5-4|TRBJ2-1
ASSSRGSSYNEQF
>NA|TRBV4-2|TRBJ1-6
ASIHNSGGSDSPLH
>NA|TRBV29-1|TRBJ2-1
SVSSCNEQF
>NA|TRBV5-5|TRBJ2-7
ASSLVRAIMGEQY
>few|TRBV9|TRBJ2-2
ASSVGGRTGELF
>NA|TRBV5-4|TRBJ1-2
ASSAGTQGPYGYT
>NA|TRBV24-1|TRBJ2-2
ATGGRGLTGELF
>NA|TRBV28|TRBJ2-4
ASMVQGSKNIQY
>NA|TRBV5-4|TRBJ2-1
ASSTEKGGNNEQF